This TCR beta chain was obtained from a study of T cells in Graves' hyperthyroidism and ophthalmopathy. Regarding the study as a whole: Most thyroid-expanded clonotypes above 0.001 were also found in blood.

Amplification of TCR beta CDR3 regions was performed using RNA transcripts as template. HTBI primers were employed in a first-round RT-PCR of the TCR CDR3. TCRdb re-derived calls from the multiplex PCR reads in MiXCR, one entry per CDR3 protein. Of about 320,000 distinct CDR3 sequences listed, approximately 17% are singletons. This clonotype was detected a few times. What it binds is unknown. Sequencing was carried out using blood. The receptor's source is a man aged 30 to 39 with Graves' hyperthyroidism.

This chain's CDR3 is CASSLRPAIPFVGAYGYTF. CDR3 nucleotide sequence: TGCGCCAGCAGCTTGCGGCCCGCGATACCGTTCGTCGGGGCATATGGCTACACCTTC. The V call is TRBV5-1, the J call TRBJ1-2; possible D gene TRBD1, 5 bases. V lost 1 base and J lost 5, with 27 bases in between. CDR3 length: 19 amino acids. Germline-derived CDR1 and CDR2 are SGHRS and YFSETQ.